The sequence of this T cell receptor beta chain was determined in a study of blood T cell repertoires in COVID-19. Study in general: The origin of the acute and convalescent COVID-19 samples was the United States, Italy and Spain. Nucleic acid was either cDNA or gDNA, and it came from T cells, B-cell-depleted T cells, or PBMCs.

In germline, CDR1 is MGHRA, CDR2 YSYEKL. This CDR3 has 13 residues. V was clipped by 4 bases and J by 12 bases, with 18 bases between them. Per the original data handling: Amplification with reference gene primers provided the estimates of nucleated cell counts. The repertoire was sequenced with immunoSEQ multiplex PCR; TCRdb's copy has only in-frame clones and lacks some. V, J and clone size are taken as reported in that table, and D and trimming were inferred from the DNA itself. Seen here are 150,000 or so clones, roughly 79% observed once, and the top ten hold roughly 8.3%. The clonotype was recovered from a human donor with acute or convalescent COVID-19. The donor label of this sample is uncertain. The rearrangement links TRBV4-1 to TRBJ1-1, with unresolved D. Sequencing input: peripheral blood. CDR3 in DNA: TGCGCCAGCAGCCTAGTCCCTCTCTCCCCCCCTTTCTTT. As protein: CASSLVPLSPPFF.